This TCR beta chain was captured by sequencing in a study of blood T cell repertoires in COVID-19 (dated by TCRdb to the early 2020s). Regarding the complete study: Samples covering the acute and convalescent phases of COVID-19 were provided by collaborators in the United States, Italy and Spain. The material from the prospective study consisted of cDNA or gDNA derived from T cells, B-cell-depleted T cells, or PBMCs. Subjects who had been exposed to COVID-19, were actively infected with it, or had recovered from it provided the deeply sampled blood TCRbeta repertoires that made up the dataset. A freely available public database, intended as a resource for researchers studying the immune response to SARS-CoV-2, is where the repertoires were released. Samples came from the ongoing ImmuneRACE study (first 160 participants) plus 1,254 subjects from 6 global collaborators. Sample metadata almost always included a de-identified subject ID, COVID-19 status, age in years and sex. Where available, HLA class I and class II types were obtained from metadata supplied by the sample provider rather than from assay-based typing. The investigation overall reported the following: How much clinical and demographic metadata was included differed by source and by participant, and the metadata was provided uncurated.

For CDR1 and CDR2, the germline V gene lists MRHNA and SNTAGT. The germline V and J ends show losses of 8 bases and 9 bases respectively, and no gene match explains 14 bases of the junction. Counted from cysteine to phenylalanine, this CDR3 has 15 amino acids. Only the CDR3 DNA stays, 45 bases, in frame from base 1. TCRbeta CDR3 regions were amplified from genomic DNA using the immunoSEQ Assay, a bias-controlled multiplex PCR. In the paper's pipeline: Within the assay, amplification of reference gene primers was used to estimate how many nucleated cells each sample contained. Sequence reads were collapsed and filtered to measure the absolute abundance of every unique TCRbeta CDR3 rearrangement. For each sample, productive Simpson clonality was calculated as the square root of Simpson's diversity index across productive rearrangements. This is the immuneACCESS table as TCRdb keeps it, with only in-frame sequences that have V and J called. A part of the clones is gone; compared with another copy, unresolved V genes explain less than half, and the rest is unexplained. Clone size and V and J calls were adopted from that table, with D and trimming inferred from the DNA. Counted in this sample were fewer than 250,000 clones; around four fifths of them appeared once. The top ten constitute roughly 4% of the sample.

The collaborating institutions used their own protocols to collect whole blood in K2EDTA tubes. Collaborator samples were shipped for TCRbeta analysis as frozen whole blood, isolated PBMCs, or DNA extracted from either sample type. On this clone itself: The target of this receptor is not known. Nothing much larger sits one base from this clone, and base qualities are not available.

The receptor comes from a middle-aged man with acute or convalescent COVID-19. Specimen: peripheral blood. The rearranged chain carries TRBV6-4 and TRBJ1-4, and TRBD1 matches 8 of the central bases. The DNA sequence is as follows: TGTGCCAGCTCTCCGGAGGGACAGGTTCCGCAAAAACTGTTTTTT. Its protein is CASSPEGQVPQKLFF.